This paragraph reports one TCR beta chain. V was trimmed by 5 bases and J by 4 bases, leaving 11 bases between them. CDR1 and CDR2 (germline): MDHEN, SYDVKM. This CDR3 comprises 13 residues. This record comes from a study of T-cell memory formation after mild COVID-19. TCRdb re-derived calls from the 5' RACE reads in MiXCR, one entry per CDR3 protein. The data contain approximately 200,000 distinct CDR3 sequences, about a sixth of them singletons. The sequenced sample consisted of PBMCs or a T cell subset sorted from them (not recorded which). The chain has TRBV28 and TRBJ2-5; D might be TRBD2 (5 bases). The clonotype comes from an adult woman who had mild COVID-19 (a few samples of this study predate the infection). Cell type and time point are not known. The CDR3 coding sequence is TGTGCCAGCAGTGATCGAGGGCGAGAGACCCAGTACTTC. Protein sequence: CASSDRGRETQYF. Using reference TRBV28 and TRBJ2-5 for the parts outside the CDR3, the full variable domain is DVKVTQSSRYLVKRTGEKVFLECVQDMDHENMFWYRQDPGLGLRLIYFSYDVKMKEKGDIPEGYSVSREKKERFSLILESASTNQTSMYLCASSDRGRETQYFGPGTRLLVL.